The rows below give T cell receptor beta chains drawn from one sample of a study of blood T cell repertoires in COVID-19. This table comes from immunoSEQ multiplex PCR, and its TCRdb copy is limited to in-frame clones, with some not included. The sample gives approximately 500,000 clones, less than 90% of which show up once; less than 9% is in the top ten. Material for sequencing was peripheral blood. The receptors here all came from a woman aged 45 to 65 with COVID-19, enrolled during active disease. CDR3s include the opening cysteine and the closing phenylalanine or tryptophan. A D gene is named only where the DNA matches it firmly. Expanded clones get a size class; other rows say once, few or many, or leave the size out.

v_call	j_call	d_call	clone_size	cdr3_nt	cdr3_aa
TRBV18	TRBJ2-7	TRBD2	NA	TGTGCCAGCTCACCACCCACTAGCGGGGGCCGTCGGGAGCAGTACTTC	CASSPPTSGGRREQYF
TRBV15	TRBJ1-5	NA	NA	TGTGCCACCCAGGCAGGAGGCGGTCAGCCCCAGCATTTT	CATQAGGGQPQHF
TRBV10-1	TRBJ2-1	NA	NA	TGCGCCAGCAGTGCTCGGTTCGGGGGTGAGCAGTTCTTC	CASSARFGGEQFF
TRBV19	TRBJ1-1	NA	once	TGTGCCAGTAGTGTTGCCAGGGCAGTGGAGAACACTGAAGCTTTCTTT	CASSVARAVENTEAFF
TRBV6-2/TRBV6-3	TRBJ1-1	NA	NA	TGTGCCAGCAGTTACCTATTCACAGGGAAGACTGAAGCTTTCTTT	CASSYLFTGKTEAFF
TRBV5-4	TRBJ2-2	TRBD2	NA	TGTGCCAGCAGCTTTGGACTAGTCCGGACCCCGAACACCGGGGAGCTGTTTTTT	CASSFGLVRTPNTGELFF
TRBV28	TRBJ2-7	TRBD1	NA	TGTGCCAGCAGTTTATGGGCACAGGGGGCAGGCTACTACGAGCAGTACTTC	CASSLWAQGAGYYEQYF
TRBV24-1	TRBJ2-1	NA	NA	TGTGCCACCAGTGATCCACGGGCTCCGGGGGGCCAGCAGTTCTTC	CATSDPRAPGGQQFF
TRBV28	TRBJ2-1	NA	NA	TGTGCCAGCAGTTCAGGGTCCCGGGGGACCTTCTACAATGAGCAGTTCTTC	CASSSGSRGTFYNEQFF
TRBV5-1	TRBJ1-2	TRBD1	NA	TGCGCCAGCAGCTTGGAGGCAGGGGGCAACTATGGCTACACCTTC	CASSLEAGGNYGYTF
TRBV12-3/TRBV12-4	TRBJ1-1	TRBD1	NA	TGTGCCAGCAGTCGAACAGGGGGCACTGAAGCTTTCTTT	CASSRTGGTEAFF
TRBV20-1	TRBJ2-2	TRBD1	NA	TGCAGTGCTAGTCCGGACAGGGGGAAGGGCACCGGGGAGCTGTTTTTT	CSASPDRGKGTGELFF
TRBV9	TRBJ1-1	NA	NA	TGTGCCAGCGGGGGCAGGATGAACACTGAAGCTTTCTTT	CASGGRMNTEAFF
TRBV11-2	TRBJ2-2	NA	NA	TGTGCCAGCAGCCGAACTAGGACCGGGGAGCTGTTTTTT	CASSRTRTGELFF
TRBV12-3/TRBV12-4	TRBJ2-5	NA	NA	TGTGCCAGCATCCAGACGGGCCAAGAGACCCAGTACTTC	CASIQTGQETQYF
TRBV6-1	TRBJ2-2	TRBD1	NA	TGTGCCAGCAGTGCCCTACCCGGGACAGCGAACACCGGGGAGCTGTTTTTT	CASSALPGTANTGELFF
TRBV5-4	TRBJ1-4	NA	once	TGTGCCAGCAGCCGGGGGGCTTCTAATGAAAAACTGTTTTTT	CASSRGASNEKLFF
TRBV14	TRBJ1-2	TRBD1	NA	TGTGCCAGCAGCCGCGGGACAGGGCCGATTTTCTATGGCTACACCTTC	CASSRGTGPIFYGYTF
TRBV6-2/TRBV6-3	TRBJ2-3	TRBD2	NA	TGTGCCAGCAGTTACTCCCTTCGACTAGCGGGGCGCCCGACCCTGACAGGTACGCAGTATTTT	CASSYSLRLAGRPTLTGTQYF
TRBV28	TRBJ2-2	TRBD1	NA	TGTGCCAGTACAGGGGGCCCGAACACCGGGGAGCTGTTTTTT	CASTGGPNTGELFF
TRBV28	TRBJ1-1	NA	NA	TGTGCCAGCAGTTTAGTGGGCATGAACACTGAAGCTTTCTTT	CASSLVGMNTEAFF
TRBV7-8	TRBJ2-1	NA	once	TGTGCCAGCAGCCCCTGGGCGAATGAGCAGTTCTTC	CASSPWANEQFF
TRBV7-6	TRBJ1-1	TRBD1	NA	TGTGCCAGCAGCGCGACAGGGCTGAACACTGAAGCTTTCTTT	CASSATGLNTEAFF
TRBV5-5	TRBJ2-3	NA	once	TGTGCCAGCAGCTTGCGGCGAGCGAACTCAGATACGCAGTATTTT	CASSLRRANSDTQYF
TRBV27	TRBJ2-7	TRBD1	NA	TGTGCCAGCAGTTTGGTCCAGGGGGTGGGCGAGCAGTACTTC	CASSLVQGVGEQYF
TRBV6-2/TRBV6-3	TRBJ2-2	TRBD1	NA	TGTGCCAGCAGTTACTATAGGACAGGGATAAACACCGGGGAGCTGTTTTTT	CASSYYRTGINTGELFF
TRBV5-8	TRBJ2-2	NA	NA	TGTGCCAGCAGCTTGATCAGTTCGGGAGCCGGGGAGCTGTTTTTT	CASSLISSGAGELFF
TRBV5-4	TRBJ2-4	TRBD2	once	TGTGCCAGCAGCTCTACTAGCGGGGGTGGCATTCAGTACTTC	CASSSTSGGGIQYF
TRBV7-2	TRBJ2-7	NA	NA	TGTGCCAGCGGACTGCTCTCCTACGAGCAGTACTTC	CASGLLSYEQYF
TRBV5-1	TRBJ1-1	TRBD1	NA	TGCGCCAGCAGCCGACAGACAGGGGTGTCCACTGAAGCTTTCTTT	CASSRQTGVSTEAFF
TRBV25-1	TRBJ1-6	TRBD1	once	TGTGCCAGCAGCCAAAAACCGGGACAGGGCTCTGGGTCACCCCTCCACTTT	CASSQKPGQGSGSPLHF
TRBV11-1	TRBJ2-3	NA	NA	TGTGCCAGCAGCCCCGTCACAGATACGCAGTATTTT	CASSPVTDTQYF